Sequencing of this T cell receptor (beta chain) was carried out in a study of blood T cell repertoires in COVID-19 (dated by TCRdb to about 2020). With regard to the full study: The collaborator samples originated in the United States, Italy and Spain and spanned the acute and convalescent phases of COVID-19. Nearly every sample came with metadata listing a de-identified subject ID, COVID-19 status, age in years and sex. Deeply sampled blood TCRbeta repertoires from subjects exposed to, actively infected with, or recovered from COVID-19 were included in the dataset. The samples were drawn from the first 160 participants of the ongoing ImmuneRACE study and from 950 to 1,500 subjects provided by 6 global collaborators. A freely available public database, intended as a resource for researchers studying the immune response to SARS-CoV-2, is where the repertoires were released. Where available, HLA class I and class II types were taken from metadata supplied by the sample provider and were not determined by assay-based typing. The material from the prospective study consisted of cDNA or gDNA derived from T cells, B-cell-depleted T cells, or PBMCs. What the authors observed across the whole study: How much clinical and demographic metadata was included differed by source and by participant, and the metadata was provided uncurated.

The collaborating institutions used their own protocols to collect whole blood in K2EDTA tubes. For TCRbeta analysis, collaborator samples were shipped as frozen whole blood, as isolated PBMCs, or as DNA extracted from either sample type. TCRbeta CDR3 regions were amplified from genomic DNA using the immunoSEQ Assay, a bias-controlled multiplex PCR. The authors processed their data as follows. Nucleated cell counts per sample were estimated from amplification of reference gene primers within the assay. Sequence reads were collapsed and filtered to measure the absolute abundance of every unique TCRbeta CDR3 rearrangement. For each sample, productive Simpson clonality was calculated by taking the square root of Simpson's diversity index across productive rearrangements. TCRdb limited this immuneACCESS table to in-frame rearrangements with V and J called. A share of clones is missing; checked studies link under half to unresolved V genes, and the rest is unexplained. That table supplies the V and J calls and clone size; D and trimming were determined from the DNA. The sample table contains around 350,000 clones; only one count was recorded for more than 75% of them. The ten largest account for over 2.5% of the sample.

Worth noting for this clone: Its specific antigen is unknown. No base qualities exist here, and no much larger clone lies one base off it.

This TCR came from a human donor in a cohort sampled during active COVID-19. Sequencing input: peripheral blood.

The CDR3 here reads CASSQADRGETQYF. The nucleotide sequence is given as TGCGCCAGCAGCCAAGCCGACAGGGGTGAGACCCAGTACTTC. The sequence is built from TRBV4-1 and TRBJ2-5, and 8 junction bases match TRBD1. Via the germline V gene, CDR1 is MGHRA and CDR2 YSYEKL. V and J are trimmed by 1 base and 5 bases, and the gene matches miss 3 bases of the junction. The CDR3 measures 14 amino acids from cysteine to phenylalanine. Solely the CDR3 DNA is kept, with 42 bases framed from the first base.